This entry features one T cell receptor beta chain sequence. Sequencing was performed with immunoSEQ multiplex PCR; in TCRdb, only in-frame clones are kept and a portion is missing. Among 50,000 to 75,000 clones listed, around 88% were seen once. The data were taken from a study of OX40 agonist ivuxolimab in advanced cancers. The CDR3 contains 14 residues. Germline lookup yields CDR1 SGHVS and CDR2 FQNEAQ. With V trimmed by 7 bases and J by 7 bases, 9 bases remained unmatched. This TCR was recovered from an adult with an advanced solid tumor such as melanoma, head and neck, liver or kidney cancer. Material: CD4+ or CD8+ T cells sorted from blood, obtained in a trial of the OX40 agonist ivuxolimab. The chain carries TRBV7-8 and TRBJ2-2, with 7 bases that match TRBD2. In DNA, the CDR3 is TGTGCCAGCATTTTGCGGGAGTGGGGCGGGGAGCTGTTTTTT. This codes for CASILREWGGELFF.